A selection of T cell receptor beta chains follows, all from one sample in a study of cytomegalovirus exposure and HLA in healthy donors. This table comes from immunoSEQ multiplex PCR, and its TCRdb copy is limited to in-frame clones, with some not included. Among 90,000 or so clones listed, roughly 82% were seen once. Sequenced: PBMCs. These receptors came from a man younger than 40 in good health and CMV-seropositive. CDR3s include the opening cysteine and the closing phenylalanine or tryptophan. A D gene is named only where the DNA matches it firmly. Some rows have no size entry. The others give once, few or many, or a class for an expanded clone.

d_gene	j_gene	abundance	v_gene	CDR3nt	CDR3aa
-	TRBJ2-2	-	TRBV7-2	TGTGCCAGCACCAGGAGGCTGGCGGGAAACACCGGGGAGCTGTTTTTT	CASTRRLAGNTGELFF
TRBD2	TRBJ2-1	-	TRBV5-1	TGCGCCAGCAGCTTGGCCCCGGGACTAGCGGCAATGAGCTCCTACAATGAGCAGTTCTTC	CASSLAPGLAAMSSYNEQFF
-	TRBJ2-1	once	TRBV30	TGTGCCTGGAGTCTGGGGGGAAATGAGCAGTTCTTC	CAWSLGGNEQFF
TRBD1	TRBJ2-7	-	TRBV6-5	TGTGCCAGCAGTCGGGACAGGGTATTCTACGAGCAGTACTTC	CASSRDRVFYEQYF
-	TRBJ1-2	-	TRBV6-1	TGTGCCAGCAGTATTACGTCCGGGTCTCCCCCTGGCTACACCTTC	CASSITSGSPPGYTF
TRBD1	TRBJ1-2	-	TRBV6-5	TGTGCCAGCAGTCCCGGACAGGGACGCTACACCTTC	CASSPGQGRYTF
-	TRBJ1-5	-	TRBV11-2	TGTGCCAGCAGCCCCGGGGGTTATAGCAATCAGCCCCAGCATTTT	CASSPGGYSNQPQHF
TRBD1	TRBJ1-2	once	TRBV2	TGTGCCAGCAGTGAACAAGGGGGGGGGACAGGAGATAACTATGGCTACACCTTC	CASSEQGGGTGDNYGYTF
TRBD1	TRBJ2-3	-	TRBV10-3	TGTGCCATCTTGGGACAGACCACAGATACGCAGTATTTT	CAILGQTTDTQYF
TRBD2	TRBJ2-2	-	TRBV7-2	TGTGCCAGCAGCTCAGCCCCAACTAGCGTCACCGGGGAGCTGTTTTTT	CASSSAPTSVTGELFF
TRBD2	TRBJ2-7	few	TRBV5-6	TGTGCCAGCAGCCGACTAGCGGGACTCGAGCAGTACTTC	CASSRLAGLEQYF
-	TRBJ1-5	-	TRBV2	TGTGCCAGCCAACAGGCTAATCAGCCCCAGCATTTT	CASQQANQPQHF
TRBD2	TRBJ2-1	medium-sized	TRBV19	TGTGCCAGTAGTATAGATCACGATAGCGGGACCGGGAGCTCCTACAATGAGCAGTTCTTC	CASSIDHDSGTGSSYNEQFF
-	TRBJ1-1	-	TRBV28	TGTGCCAGCAACCAAGACAGTGAAGCTTTCTTT	CASNQDSEAFF
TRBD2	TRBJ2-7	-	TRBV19	TGTGCCAGTAGTGGTAGACTAGCGGGATTGTACGAGCAGTACTTC	CASSGRLAGLYEQYF
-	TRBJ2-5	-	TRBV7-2	TGTGCCAGCAGCACCCAAGCAGACACACAAGAGACCCAGTACTTC	CASSTQADTQETQYF
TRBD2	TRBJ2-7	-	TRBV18	TGTGCCAGCTCACCAGTCGGGAGCGGGAGCGAGCAGTACTTC	CASSPVGSGSEQYF
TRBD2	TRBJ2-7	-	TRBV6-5	TGTGCCAGCAGGTTAACCGGGACTAGCGAGTACGAGCAGTACTTC	CASRLTGTSEYEQYF
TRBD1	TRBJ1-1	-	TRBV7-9	TGTGCCACCGTAGGGGGCGCAGGGATTATTGAAGCTTTCTTT	CATVGGAGIIEAFF
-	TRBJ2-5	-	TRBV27	TGTGCCAGCAGTTTGTCTCAGGGAAGCGAGACCCAGTACTTC	CASSLSQGSETQYF
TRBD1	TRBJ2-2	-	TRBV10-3	TGTGCCATTAGAGGACAGGGGGCCGGGGAGCTGTTTTTT	CAIRGQGAGELFF
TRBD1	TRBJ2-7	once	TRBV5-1	TGCGCCAGCAGCTCGGCGAGTAGGACAGGGGCCTCCGAGCAGTACTTC	CASSSASRTGASEQYF
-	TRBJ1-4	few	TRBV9	TGTGCCAGCAGCGTACGTGGAGGTCTGGCTACTAATGAAAAACTGTTTTTT	CASSVRGGLATNEKLFF
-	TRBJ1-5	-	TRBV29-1	TGCAGCGTTAAGGACTTCCCCAATCAGCCCCAGCATTTT	CSVKDFPNQPQHF
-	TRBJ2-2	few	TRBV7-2	TGTGCCAGCAGCTTAGATAGCGGACACACCGGGGAGCTGTTTTTT	CASSLDSGHTGELFF
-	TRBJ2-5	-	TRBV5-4	TGTGCCAGCACCTCGCGGCAGGGCTTCCAAGAGACCCAGTACTTC	CASTSRQGFQETQYF
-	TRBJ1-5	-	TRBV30	TGTGCCTGGAGTGATCGGGGGGCGCAGCCCCAGCATTTT	CAWSDRGAQPQHF
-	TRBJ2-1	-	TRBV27	TGTGCCAGCAGTTCACAGGGATTAAACAATGAGCAGTTCTTC	CASSSQGLNNEQFF
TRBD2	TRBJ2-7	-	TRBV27	TGTGCCAGCAGCTTCCTCAGCGGGAGCGGTTACGAGCAGTACTTC	CASSFLSGSGYEQYF
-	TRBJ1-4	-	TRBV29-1	TGCAGCGCTAACAGTAATGAAAAACTGTTTTTT	CSANSNEKLFF
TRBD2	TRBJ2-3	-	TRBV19	TGTGCCAGTAGTATAGGCGGGAGTCGGACAGATACGCAGTATTTT	CASSIGGSRTDTQYF
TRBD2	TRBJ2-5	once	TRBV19	TGTGCCAGTAGTCCACGACTAGCGGGAGGGCAAGAGACCCAGTACTTC	CASSPRLAGGQETQYF
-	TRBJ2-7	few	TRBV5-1	TGCGCCAGCAGCTTGGATTTGACGGGGATCGACGAGCAGTACTTC	CASSLDLTGIDEQYF
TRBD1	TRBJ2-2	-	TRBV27	TGTGCCAGCAGTTGGTACGGACAGGACGACACCGGGGAGCTGTTTTTT	CASSWYGQDDTGELFF
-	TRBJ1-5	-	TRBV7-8	TGTGCCAGCAGCTTGGCGGACAGTAATCAGCCCCAGCATTTT	CASSLADSNQPQHF
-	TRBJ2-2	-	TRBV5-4	TGTGCCAGCAGCCTAGACAGGCCCGTCACCGGGGAGCTGTTTTTT	CASSLDRPVTGELFF
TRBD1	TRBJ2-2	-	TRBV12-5	TGTGCTAGTAAGGGGGCAGCGAACACCGGGGAGCTGTTTTTT	CASKGAANTGELFF
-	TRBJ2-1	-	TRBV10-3	TGTGCCATCAGCCCCGGGACAGAGCAGTTCTTC	CAISPGTEQFF
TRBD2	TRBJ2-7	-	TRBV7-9	TGTGCCAGCAGCTTAGCCCAGGGACTAGCGGGATCGGGTGAGCAGTACTTC	CASSLAQGLAGSGEQYF
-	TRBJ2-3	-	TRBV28	TGTGCCAGCACCGAACCACAGGGTGCCACAGATACGCAGTATTTT	CASTEPQGATDTQYF
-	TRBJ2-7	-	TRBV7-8	TGTGCCAGCAGCTCGAAGTGGGACACCACATCCTACGAGCAGTACTTC	CASSSKWDTTSYEQYF
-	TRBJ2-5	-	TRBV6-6	TGTGCCAGCAGTTCTAGACAAGAGACCCAGTACTTC	CASSSRQETQYF
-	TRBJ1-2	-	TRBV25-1	TGTGCCAGCAGTGCCAACAGTGTAGCTAACTATGGCTACACCTTC	CASSANSVANYGYTF
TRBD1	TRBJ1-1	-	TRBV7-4	TGTGCCAGCAGCCCGGGACAGCTGAACACTGAAGCTTTCTTT	CASSPGQLNTEAFF
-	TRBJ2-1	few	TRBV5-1	TGCGCCAGCAGCTTGAGTGGGACTCCCATGGGTGAGCAGTTCTTC	CASSLSGTPMGEQFF
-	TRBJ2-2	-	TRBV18	TGTGCCAGCTCAACCCGGATGGGCGGGGTAAACACCGGGGAGCTGTTTTTT	CASSTRMGGVNTGELFF
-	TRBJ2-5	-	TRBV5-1	TGCGCCAGCAGCTTGGCCACCCAGGGGAAGGGAGAGACCCAGTACTTC	CASSLATQGKGETQYF
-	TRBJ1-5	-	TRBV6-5	TGTGCCAGCAGTCCAGGCCCGTCGAATCAGCCCCAGCATTTT	CASSPGPSNQPQHF
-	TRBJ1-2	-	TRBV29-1	TGCAGCGTTGGGATCCCGCAGGTCGATGGCTACACCTTC	CSVGIPQVDGYTF
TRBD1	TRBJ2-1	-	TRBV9	TGTGCCAGCAGCGTAAATCCACAGGGGAATGAGCAGTTCTTC	CASSVNPQGNEQFF
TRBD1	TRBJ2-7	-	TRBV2	TGTGCCAGCACGGGACAGCCATACGAGCAGTACTTC	CASTGQPYEQYF
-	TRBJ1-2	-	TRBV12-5	TGTGCTAGTGGTTTGGAGGGGTTCAGTGATGGCTACACCTTC	CASGLEGFSDGYTF
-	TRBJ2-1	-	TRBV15	TGTGCCACCAGCAGAGATATGGCAGGGATTAGCCATGAGCAGTTCTTC	CATSRDMAGISHEQFF
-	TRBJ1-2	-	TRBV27	TGTGCCAGCAGTTCCCCACAGGGCGTCTATGGCTACACCTTC	CASSSPQGVYGYTF
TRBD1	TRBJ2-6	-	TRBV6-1	TGTGCCAGCAGTCTACAGGGGGCTGGGGCCAACGTCCTGACTTTC	CASSLQGAGANVLTF